This TCR beta chain was profiled in a study of early T cells in non-severe SARS-CoV-2 infection. Study background: Alpha and beta chains were unpaired, from unsorted whole-blood bulk RNA. General study findings and limits: Missing private and CD4 specificities, VDJdb matching favored anti-spike CD8 responses.

Individual cDNA molecules were tagged with unique molecular identifiers. TCRdb used MiXCR to reprocess the 5' RACE reads, holding one entry per CDR3 protein. The data hold tens of thousands of distinct CDR3 sequences, with more than 10% observed a single time. Trimming took off 5 bases at V and 1 base at J, with 9 bases between the two ends. The CDR3 is made up of 13 amino acids. Germline assignment: CDR1 SGHKS and CDR2 YYEKEE (reference sequence). About this clonotype: Its target is unknown.

The J gene is TRBJ1-1, the V gene TRBV5-5; no clear D gene. Material: whole blood. This sequence was found in an adult who was a healthcare worker with PCR-confirmed SARS-CoV-2 infection or an uninfected control (not recorded which). The CDR3 region has the DNA TGTGCCAGCAGTTGGCTTCAGAACACTGAAGCTTTCTTT. Its protein product is CASSWLQNTEAFF. Full variable domain (rest looked up from reference TRBV5-5 and TRBJ1-1): DAGVTQSPTHLIKTRGQQVTLRCSPISGHKSVSWYQQVLGQGPQFIFQYYEKEERGRGNFPDRFSARQFPNYSSELNVNALLLGDSALYLCASSWLQNTEAFFGQGTRLTVV.